The rows below give T cell receptor beta chains drawn from one sample of a study of blood T cell repertoires in COVID-19. Profiled with immunoSEQ multiplex PCR; TCRdb holds only in-frame clones, not every one. In the table there are around 300,000 clones, roughly 90% of which are singletons. The specimen sequenced was PBMCs or T cells enriched from blood (not recorded which). The receptor source for this set is a woman aged 45 to 65 who had recovered from COVID-19. CDR3s include the opening cysteine and the closing phenylalanine or tryptophan. Fields, in order: J gene, D gene, V gene, clone size, CDR3 protein, CDR3 DNA. The D gene is left open where the match is weak. The listing skips clone size in some rows; elsewhere it reads once, few, many or a size class.

TRBJ1-5 NA TRBV20-1 NA CSASPRRGGNQPQHF TGCAGTGCTAGTCCCAGAAGGGGGGGAAATCAGCCCCAGCATTTT
TRBJ2-7 NA TRBV2 NA CASMRFPPEQYF TGTGCCAGCATGCGGTTCCCGCCCGAGCAGTACTTC
TRBJ1-3 NA TRBV3-1/TRBV3-2 NA CASSYLDPIYARNTIYF TGTGCCAGCAGCTATCTAGATCCCATTTACGCACGAAACACCATATATTTT
TRBJ2-2 TRBD1 TRBV6-2/TRBV6-3 NA CASSRQGADTGELFF TGTGCCAGCAGTCGACAGGGGGCGGACACCGGGGAGCTGTTTTTT
TRBJ2-7 NA TRBV3-1/TRBV3-2 NA CASSRLAYEQYF TGTGCCAGCAGCCGACTAGCCTACGAGCAGTACTTC
TRBJ1-1 NA TRBV29-1 few CSVEEQSINTEAFF TGCAGCGTTGAAGAACAATCGATCAACACTGAAGCTTTCTTT
TRBJ1-3 NA TRBV15 NA CATSRAGAGNTIYF TGTGCCACCAGCAGAGCTGGGGCCGGAAACACCATATATTTT
TRBJ2-3 TRBD1 TRBV9 NA CASSPGQGRTDTQYF TGTGCCAGCAGCCCTGGACAGGGTCGCACAGATACGCAGTATTTT
TRBJ1-2 TRBD1 TRBV4-3 NA CASSQVTGSANYGYTF TGCGCCAGCAGCCAAGTGACAGGGAGTGCTAACTATGGCTACACCTTC
TRBJ1-4 NA TRBV2 NA CASSERGSAATNEKLFF TGTGCCAGCAGTGAACGTGGCAGCGCCGCAACTAATGAAAAACTGTTTTTT
TRBJ1-2 NA TRBV5-6 few CASSPGIRYGYTF TGTGCCAGCAGCCCCGGGATCCGATATGGCTACACCTTC
TRBJ1-1 NA TRBV7-2 NA CASSESGGVNTEAFF TGTGCCAGCTCCGAGAGTGGAGGGGTGAACACTGAAGCTTTCTTT
TRBJ1-1 NA TRBV7-8 many CASSLDTDMNTEAFF TGTGCCAGCAGCTTAGATACGGACATGAACACTGAAGCTTTCTTT
TRBJ2-2 NA TRBV27 NA CASSTVGGQGNTGELFF TGTGCCAGCAGCACTGTCGGGGGTCAGGGAAACACCGGGGAGCTGTTTTTT
TRBJ1-2 TRBD1 TRBV5-6 NA CASSLFFVWTGEANYGYTF TGTGCCAGCAGCTTGTTTTTTGTATGGACAGGGGAAGCTAACTATGGCTACACCTTC
TRBJ1-6 NA TRBV30 few CAWSTDVRRGPGNSPLHF TGTGCCTGGAGTACCGACGTAAGGAGGGGCCCAGGTAATTCACCCCTCCACTTT
TRBJ1-2 NA TRBV2 few CASSELGGGYTF TGTGCCAGCAGTGAATTGGGGGGAGGCTACACCTTC
TRBJ2-1 NA TRBV11-3 NA CASSLASGILGNEQFF TGTGCCAGCAGCTTAGCCTCAGGGATCCTTGGAAATGAGCAGTTCTTC
TRBJ2-1 NA TRBV28 NA CASRQNLANEQFF TGTGCCAGCAGGCAAAATCTAGCGAATGAGCAGTTCTTC
TRBJ2-1 NA TRBV6-2/TRBV6-3 once CASSYANRLDEQFF TGTGCCAGCAGTTACGCGAACAGGCTGGATGAGCAGTTCTTC
TRBJ2-7 NA TRBV2 NA CASSVPPGEQYF TGTGCCAGCAGTGTCCCGCCGGGGGAGCAGTACTTC
TRBJ1-2 NA TRBV12-3/TRBV12-4 NA CASSLQGYYGYTF TGTGCCAGCAGTTTACAGGGGTACTATGGCTACACCTTC
TRBJ2-1 TRBD1 TRBV19 NA CASSIDRGRNEQFF TGTGCCAGTAGTATAGACAGGGGGCGTAATGAGCAGTTCTTC
TRBJ1-5 NA TRBV5-8 once CASIPAGRVNQPQHF TGTGCCAGCATCCCGGCAGGCAGGGTCAATCAGCCCCAGCATTTT
TRBJ1-1 TRBD1 TRBV7-9 once CASSLSQGAAEAFF TGTGCCAGCAGCTTATCGCAGGGGGCGGCTGAAGCTTTCTTT
TRBJ1-1 TRBD1 TRBV19 NA CASSQGQWPEAFF TGTGCCAGTAGTCAGGGACAGTGGCCCGAAGCTTTCTTT
TRBJ2-6 NA TRBV10-3 NA CAISGGLTSGANVLTF TGTGCCATCAGTGGAGGACTAACCTCTGGGGCCAACGTCCTGACTTTC
TRBJ1-1 TRBD1 TRBV11-2 NA CASRGGQAEGTEAFF TGTGCCAGCAGGGGAGGACAGGCCGAAGGCACTGAAGCTTTCTTT
TRBJ2-7 TRBD1 TRBV5-8 once CASSRSDRGDYEQYF TGTGCCAGCAGCCGCTCGGACAGGGGGGACTACGAGCAGTACTTC
TRBJ1-4 NA TRBV27 NA CAIAKGGNEKLFF TGTGCCATCGCGAAGGGGGGGAATGAAAAACTGTTTTTT
TRBJ2-2 NA TRBV6-2/TRBV6-3 NA CASSYVVTGELFF TGTGCCAGCAGTTACGTCGTCACCGGGGAGCTGTTTTTT
TRBJ2-2 TRBD1 TRBV7-2 NA CASSSWTGVTGELFF TGTGCCAGCAGCTCCTGGACAGGGGTGACCGGGGAGCTGTTTTTT
TRBJ2-7 TRBD2 TRBV6-5 NA CASSSRELYEQYF TGTGCCAGCAGTTCGCGGGAGTTATACGAGCAGTACTTC
TRBJ1-2 NA TRBV4-2 NA CASSQVGGNYGYTF TGTGCCAGCAGCCAAGTCGGGGGTAACTATGGCTACACCTTC
TRBJ2-2 NA TRBV18 NA CASSPYTGELFF TGTGCCAGCTCACCATATACCGGGGAGCTGTTTTTT
TRBJ2-3 NA TRBV19 NA CASSEGNTDTQYF TGTGCCAGTAGTGAGGGAAACACAGATACGCAGTATTTT
TRBJ1-5 TRBD1 TRBV16 NA CASSENRGQQPQHF TGTGCCAGCAGCGAAAACAGGGGGCAACAGCCCCAGCATTTT
TRBJ2-3 TRBD1 TRBV6-1 NA CASSEWTGITDTQYF TGTGCCAGCAGTGAATGGACAGGGATAACAGATACGCAGTATTTT
TRBJ1-6 TRBD1 TRBV19 NA CASSSDRANSPLHF TGTGCCAGTAGCTCGGACAGGGCGAATTCACCCCTCCACTTT
TRBJ2-7 NA TRBV15 NA CATSRTASYEQYF TGTGCCACCAGCAGGACAGCCTCCTACGAGCAGTACTTC
TRBJ2-1 TRBD2 TRBV5-1 once CASSSAGVRYNEQFF TGCGCCAGCAGCTCGGCGGGAGTACGCTACAATGAGCAGTTCTTC
TRBJ1-4 NA TRBV4-1 NA CASSQDGGRSEKLFF TGCGCCAGCAGCCAAGATGGCGGGAGAAGTGAAAAACTGTTTTTT
TRBJ2-3 TRBD2 TRBV4-3 NA CASSQGLAGGPGDTQYF TGCGCCAGCAGCCAAGGACTAGCGGGAGGGCCGGGTGATACGCAGTATTTT
TRBJ1-2 TRBD1 TRBV29-1 NA CSVRDRGDYGYTF TGCAGCGTCCGGGACAGGGGTGACTATGGCTACACCTTC
TRBJ1-5 TRBD1 TRBV7-8 NA CASSLEGGRGAQPQHF TGTGCCAGCAGCTTAGAAGGGGGCCGGGGAGCTCAGCCCCAGCATTTT
TRBJ2-7 NA TRBV28 NA CASSLGADYEQYF TGTGCCAGCAGTTTAGGGGCGGATTACGAGCAGTACTTC
TRBJ2-2 NA TRBV9 NA CASSVFNTGELFF TGTGCCAGCAGCGTGTTCAATACCGGGGAGCTGTTTTTT
TRBJ1-1 TRBD1 TRBV4-2 few CASSQERQGAAEAFF TGTGCCAGCAGCCAAGAGCGACAGGGGGCGGCTGAAGCTTTCTTT
TRBJ2-5 TRBD2 TRBV20-1 few CSASRLAGGPVETQYF TGCAGTGCTAGTAGACTAGCGGGAGGGCCGGTCGAGACCCAGTACTTC
TRBJ1-2 TRBD1 TRBV6-5 NA CASSYSLRDRDGYTF TGTGCCAGCAGTTACTCGCTGCGGGACAGGGATGGCTACACCTTC